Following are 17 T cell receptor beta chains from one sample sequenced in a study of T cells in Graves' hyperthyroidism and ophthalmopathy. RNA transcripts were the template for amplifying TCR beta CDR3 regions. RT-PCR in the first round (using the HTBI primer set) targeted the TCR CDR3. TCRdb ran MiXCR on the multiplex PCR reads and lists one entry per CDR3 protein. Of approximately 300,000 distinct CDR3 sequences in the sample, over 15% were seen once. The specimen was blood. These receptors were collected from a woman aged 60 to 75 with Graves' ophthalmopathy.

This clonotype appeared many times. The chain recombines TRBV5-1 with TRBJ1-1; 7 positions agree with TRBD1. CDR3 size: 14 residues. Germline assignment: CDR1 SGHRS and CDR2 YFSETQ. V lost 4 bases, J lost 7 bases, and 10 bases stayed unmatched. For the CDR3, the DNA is TGCGCCAGCAGCCCGGGACAGACTTTTGGTGAAGCTTTCTTT. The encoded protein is CASSPGQTFGEAFF.

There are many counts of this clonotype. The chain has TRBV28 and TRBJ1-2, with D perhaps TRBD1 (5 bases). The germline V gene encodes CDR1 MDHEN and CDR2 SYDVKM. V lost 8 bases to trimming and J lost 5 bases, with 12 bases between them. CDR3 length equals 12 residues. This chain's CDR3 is CASSDRPYGYTF. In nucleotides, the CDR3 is TGTGCCAGCTCCGACAGACCATATGGCTACACCTTC.

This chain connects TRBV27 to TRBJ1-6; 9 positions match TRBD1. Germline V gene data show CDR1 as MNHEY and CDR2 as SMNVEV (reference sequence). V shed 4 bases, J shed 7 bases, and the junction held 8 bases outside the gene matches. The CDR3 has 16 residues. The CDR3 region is CASSSKTGGSNSPLHF. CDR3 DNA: TGTGCCAGCAGTTCCAAGACAGGGGGTAGCAATTCACCCCTCCACTTT.

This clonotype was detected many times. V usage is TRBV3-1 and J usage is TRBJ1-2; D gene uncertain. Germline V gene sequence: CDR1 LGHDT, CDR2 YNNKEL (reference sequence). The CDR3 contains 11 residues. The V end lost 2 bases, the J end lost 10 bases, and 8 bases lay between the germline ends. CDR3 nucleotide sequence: TGTGCCAGCAGCCAACTACGGACCTACACCTTC. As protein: CASSQLRTYTF.

DNA of the CDR3: TGTGCCAGCAGCCAATACATTATGGGGGCAGGGCAGCCCCAGCATTTT. Its protein is CASSQYIMGAGQPQHF. The V and J genes are TRBV16 and TRBJ1-5, with D maybe TRBD1 (6 bases). Germline CDR1 reads KGHSY; CDR2 reads FQNENV. With 1 base removed from V and 7 bases from J, the gap between germline ends came to 17 bases. The length of the CDR3 is 16 residues.

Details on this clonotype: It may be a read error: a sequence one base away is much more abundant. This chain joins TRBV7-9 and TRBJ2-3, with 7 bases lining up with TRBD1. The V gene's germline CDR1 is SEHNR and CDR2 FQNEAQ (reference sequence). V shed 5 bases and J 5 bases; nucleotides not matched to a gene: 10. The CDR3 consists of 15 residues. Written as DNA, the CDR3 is TGTGCCAGCAGCCGCAGACAGGGCCGTATAGATACGCAGTATTTT. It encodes CASSRRQGRIDTQYF.

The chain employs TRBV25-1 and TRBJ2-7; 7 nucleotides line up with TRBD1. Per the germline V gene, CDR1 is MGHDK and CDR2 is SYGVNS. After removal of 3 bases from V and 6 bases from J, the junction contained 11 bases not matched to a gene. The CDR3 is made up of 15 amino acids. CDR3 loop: CASSEPTGVHVEQYF. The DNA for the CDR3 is TGTGCCAGCAGTGAGCCTACAGGGGTCCACGTCGAGCAGTACTTC.

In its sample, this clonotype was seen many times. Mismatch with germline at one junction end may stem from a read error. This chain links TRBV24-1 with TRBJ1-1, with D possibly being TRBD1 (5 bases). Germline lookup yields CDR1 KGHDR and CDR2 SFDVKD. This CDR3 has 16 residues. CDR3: CATSDSGGTGNSEAFF. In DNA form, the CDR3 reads TGTGCCACCAGTGATTCCGGGGGGACGGGGAACTCTGAAGCTTTCTTT.

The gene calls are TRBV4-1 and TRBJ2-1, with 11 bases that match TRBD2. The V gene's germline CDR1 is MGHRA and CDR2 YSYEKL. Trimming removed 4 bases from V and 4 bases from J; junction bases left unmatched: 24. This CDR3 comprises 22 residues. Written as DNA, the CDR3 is TGCGCCAGCAGCCGAAAGAGGCTGGCGGACAGGCCCGGGACTAGCGGATACAATGAGCAGTTCTTC. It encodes CASSRKRLADRPGTSGYNEQFF.

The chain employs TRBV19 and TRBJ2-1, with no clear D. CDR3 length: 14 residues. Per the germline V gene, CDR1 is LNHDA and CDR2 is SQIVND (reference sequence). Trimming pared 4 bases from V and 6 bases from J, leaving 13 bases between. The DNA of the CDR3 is TGTGCCAGTAGTACGCCTTGGACGCCCAATGAGCAGTTCTTC. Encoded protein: CASSTPWTPNEQFF. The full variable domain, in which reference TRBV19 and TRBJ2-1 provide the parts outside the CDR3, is DGGITQSPKYLFRKEGQNVTLSCEQNLNHDAMYWYRQDPGQGLRLIYYSQIVNDFQKGDIAEGYSVSREKKESFPLTVTSAQKNPTAFYLCASSTPWTPNEQFFGPGTRLTVL.

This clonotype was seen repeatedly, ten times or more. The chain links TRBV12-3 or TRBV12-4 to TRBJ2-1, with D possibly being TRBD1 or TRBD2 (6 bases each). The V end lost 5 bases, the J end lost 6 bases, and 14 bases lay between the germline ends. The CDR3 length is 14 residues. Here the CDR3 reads CASSLGARGNEQFF. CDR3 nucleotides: TGTGCCAGCAGTCTGGGGGCGCGGGGCAATGAGCAGTTCTTC.

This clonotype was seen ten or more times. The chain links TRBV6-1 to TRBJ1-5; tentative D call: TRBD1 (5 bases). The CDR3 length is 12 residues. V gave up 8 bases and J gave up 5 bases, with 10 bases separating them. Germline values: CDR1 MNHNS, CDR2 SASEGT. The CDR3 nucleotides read TGTGCCAGCTGGGGGGAATATCAGCCCCAGCATTTT. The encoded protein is CASWGEYQPQHF.

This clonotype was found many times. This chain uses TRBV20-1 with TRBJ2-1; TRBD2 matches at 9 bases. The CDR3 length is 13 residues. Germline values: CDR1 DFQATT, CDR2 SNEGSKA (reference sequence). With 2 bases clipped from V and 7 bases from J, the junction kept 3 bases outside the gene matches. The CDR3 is CSARPSGINEQFF. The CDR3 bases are TGCAGTGCTAGACCTAGCGGGATAAATGAGCAGTTCTTC.

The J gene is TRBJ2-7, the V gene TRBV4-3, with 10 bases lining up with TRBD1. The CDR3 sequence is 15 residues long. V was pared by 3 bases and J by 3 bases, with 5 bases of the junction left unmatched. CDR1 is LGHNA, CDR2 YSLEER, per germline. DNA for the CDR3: TGCGCCAGCAGCCATAGGACAGGGGGTAACTACGAGCAGTACTTC. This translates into CASSHRTGGNYEQYF.

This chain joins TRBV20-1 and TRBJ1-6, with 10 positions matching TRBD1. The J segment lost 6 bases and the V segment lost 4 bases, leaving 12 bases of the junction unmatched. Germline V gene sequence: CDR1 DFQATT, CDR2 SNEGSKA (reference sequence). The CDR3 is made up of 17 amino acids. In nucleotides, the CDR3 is TGCAGTGCTATTGAGCCCGGGGGGACAGGGGTTAATTCACCCCTCCACTTT. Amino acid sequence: CSAIEPGGTGVNSPLHF.

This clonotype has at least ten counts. The CDR3 sequence is CASSLTRLAGGSGNEQFF. The CDR3 coding sequence is TGTGCCAGCAGCTTAACGCGACTAGCGGGAGGTTCTGGGAATGAGCAGTTCTTC. This chain links TRBV7-3 with TRBJ2-1, with 13 bases aligning to TRBD2. There are 18 residues in the CDR3. The V gene end was trimmed by 0 bases and the J gene end by 7 bases; junction bases not matched to a gene: 9. Germline loops: CDR1 SGHTA, CDR2 FQGTGA.

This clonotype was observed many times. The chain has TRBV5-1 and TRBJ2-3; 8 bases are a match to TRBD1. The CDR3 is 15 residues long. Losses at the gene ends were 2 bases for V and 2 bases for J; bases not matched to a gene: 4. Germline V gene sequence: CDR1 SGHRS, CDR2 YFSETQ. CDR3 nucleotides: TGCGCCAGCAGCTTCAGGGGGCACATCACAGATACGCAGTATTTT. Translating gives CASSFRGHITDTQYF.